One and the same sample provided the 2 T cell receptor beta chains below, sequenced in a study of T cells in Graves' hyperthyroidism and ophthalmopathy. RNA transcripts were the template for amplifying TCR beta CDR3 regions. First-round RT-PCR targeting the TCR CDR3 was performed with the HTBI primer set. TCRdb ran MiXCR on the multiplex PCR reads and lists one entry per CDR3 protein. Of a few hundred thousand distinct CDR3 sequences in the sample, 15% to 19% are singletons; the top ten hold less than 9.5%. Source material: blood. These TCRs come from a woman aged 30 to 39 with Graves' hyperthyroidism.

This clonotype has a handful of counts. The rearrangement uses TRBV3-1 and TRBJ1-6, with TRBD1 as a possible D gene (6 bases). The CDR3 runs to 16 residues. Looked up from germline, CDR1 is LGHDT and CDR2 is YNNKEL (reference sequence). V was pared by 3 bases and J by 4 bases, with 13 bases between. CDR3 residues: CASSHRGAGYNSPLHF. DNA of the CDR3: TGTGCCAGCAGCCACAGGGGCGCGGGGTATAATTCACCCCTCCACTTT.

This chain joins TRBV7-2 and TRBJ2-1; D is uncertain. There are 13 residues in the CDR3. With 1 base removed from V and 8 bases from J, the gap between germline ends came to 9 bases. Germline CDR1 is SGHTA and CDR2 is FQGNSA. As DNA, the CDR3 is TGTGCCAGCAGCTTAGGTCCAGCAGATGAGCAGTTCTTC. Translated, it gives CASSLGPADEQFF.